This paragraph reports one T cell receptor (beta chain). Its antigen remains unidentified. The sample comes from a study of PD-1 blockade in classical Hodgkin lymphoma. Study results and caveats: Relative to healthy donors, newly diagnosed patients reportedly had lower baseline TCR diversity, which was reported as lower still in relapsed/refractory patients. Complete responders had baseline diversity similar to newly diagnosed patients. By cycle point C4D1, TCR diversity had risen significantly in CD4+ cells (but not CD8+ cells). Individuals who commenced nivolumab within less than 1 year of ASCT were excluded.

Generated by immunoSEQ multiplex PCR, the TCRdb table keeps only in-frame clones and is missing some. The table records 80,000 to 95,000 clones, 83% of them present only once. Time point noted: cycle 4 day 1 (C4D1), after five to seven weeks of nivolumab. All patients experienced relapse after autologous stem cell transplantation, and brentuximab vedotin exposure was variable. Trimming took 7 bases from V and 6 from J, leaving 13 bases between them. This CDR3 comprises 13 residues. Germline loops: CDR1 ENHRY, CDR2 SYGVKD. The sequence derives from a human donor with classical Hodgkin lymphoma. V and J are TRBV10-3 and TRBJ1-5, with D unclear. Sequences were derived from peripheral blood mononuclear cells (PBMCs), sampled before the fourth cycle of nivolumab. Here the CDR3 reads CAIIAGNGQPQHF. The CDR3 coding sequence is TGTGCCATCATCGCGGGGAACGGTCAGCCCCAGCATTTT.